The 8 T cell receptor beta chains below were found in one sample sequenced in a study of blood T cell repertoires in COVID-19. The protocol was immunoSEQ multiplex PCR, while the TCRdb copy is restricted to in-frame clones and leaves out a portion. The table lists around 130,000 clones, 85% to 90% of them singletons, with 5.4% in the top ten. The sequencing input was peripheral blood. These receptors came from a human donor in a cohort sampled during active COVID-19.

V usage is TRBV6-5 and J usage is TRBJ2-7; D gene uncertain. This CDR3 is built from 14 residues. Trimming pared 2 bases from V and 4 bases from J, leaving 12 bases between. CDR1 MNHEY and CDR2 SVGAGI come from the germline V gene. The CDR3 sequence: CASSYNSLGYEQYF. CDR3 nucleotides: TGTGCCAGCAGTTACAATTCTCTCGGGTACGAGCAGTACTTC.

The CDR3: CASSKSGFTNTEAFF. The CDR3 region has the DNA TGTGCCAGCAGCAAATCAGGGTTTACGAACACTGAAGCTTTCTTT. The V and J genes are TRBV7-9 and TRBJ1-1, with D tentatively TRBD1 (5 bases). The CDR3 runs 15 residues. Germline V lookup: CDR1 SEHNR, CDR2 FQNEAQ (reference sequence). The V end was cut by 5 bases, the J end by 1 base, with 14 bases between.

CDR3 protein: CASSQVTANEKLFF. The CDR3 DNA reads TGTGCCAGCAGCCAAGTAACGGCTAATGAAAAACTGTTTTTT. V is TRBV4-2 and J is TRBJ1-4, with no clear D. The germline CDR1 and CDR2 sequences are LGHNA and YNFKEQ. Trimming pared 1 base from V and 3 bases from J, leaving 6 bases between. This CDR3 has 14 residues.

V is TRBV9 and J is TRBJ2-2, with TRBD2 identical over 7 bases. The J segment lost 1 base and the V segment lost 3 bases, leaving 6 bases of the junction unmatched. There are 16 residues in the CDR3. The V gene's germline CDR1 is SGDLS and CDR2 YYNGEE. This CDR3 is CASSAGDYLNTGELFF. CDR3 DNA: TGTGCCAGCAGCGCCGGGGACTATCTGAACACCGGGGAGCTGTTTTTT.

The chain combines TRBV12-3 or TRBV12-4 with TRBJ1-5; no definite D call. Trimming left V 3 bases short and J 4 bases short, with 7 bases between. The CDR3 runs to 13 residues. This CDR3 reads CASSFSGNQPQHF. CDR3 sequence (DNA): TGTGCCAGCAGTTTTTCGGGTAATCAGCCCCAGCATTTT.

J is TRBJ1-2 and V is TRBV7-9; D not certain. V was shortened by 1 base and J by 4 bases, with 10 bases between the two germline ends. The germline V gene encodes CDR1 SEHNR and CDR2 FQNEAQ (reference sequence). CDR3 length: 14 amino acids. The CDR3 here is CASSLDGAVYGYTF. The CDR3 DNA reads as TGTGCCAGCAGCTTAGACGGAGCGGTCTATGGCTACACCTTC. Supplemented by reference TRBV7-9 and TRBJ1-2, the full variable domain reads DTGVSQNPRHKITKRGQNVTFRCDPISEHNRLYWYRQTLGQGPEFLTYFQNEAQLEKSRLLSDRFSAERPKGSFSTLEIQRTEQGDSAMYLCASSLDGAVYGYTFGSGTRLTVV.

Ten or more counts support this clone. The rearrangement uses TRBV4-1 and TRBJ2-3, with 15 positions matching TRBD2. The CDR3 has 16 amino acids. Trimming removed 6 bases from V and 6 bases from J; junction bases left unmatched: 7. Germline CDR1 and CDR2: MGHRA and YSYEKL. The CDR3 protein is CASSKGLAGGGDTQYF. The CDR3 bases are TGCGCCAGCAGTAAGGGACTAGCGGGGGGCGGGGATACGCAGTATTTT.

This clone has a count of ten or more. V and J are TRBV5-6 and TRBJ2-7; TRBD2 matches 7 bases. Germline assignment: CDR1 SGHDT and CDR2 YYEEEE. With V trimmed by 1 base and J by 5 bases, 6 bases remained unmatched. The CDR3 runs 14 residues. CDR3 in amino acids: CASSLSDGGNEQYF. In nucleotides, the CDR3 is TGTGCCAGCAGCTTGTCGGACGGGGGGAACGAGCAGTACTTC.